Listed below are T cell receptor beta chains from one sample, sequenced in a study of cytomegalovirus exposure and HLA in healthy donors. Measured with immunoSEQ multiplex PCR; TCRdb has only the in-frame clones, and not every one. The data show approximately 150,000 clones, over 75% seen once. Source material: PBMCs. The receptors derive from a woman younger than 45 in good health and CMV-seronegative. CDR3s include the opening cysteine and the closing phenylalanine or tryptophan. Fields, in order: CDR3 protein, CDR3 DNA, clone size, V gene, D gene, J gene. A D gene is named only where the DNA matches it firmly. Clone size is stated in some rows and not others, as once, few, many or a class when expanded.

CASTPGQGNQPQHF	TGTGCCAGCACTCCGGGACAGGGTAATCAGCCCCAGCATTTT	NA	TRBV27	TRBD1	TRBJ1-5
CASSPLGRDSYNEQFF	TGTGCCAGCAGCCCTTTGGGGCGGGACTCCTACAATGAGCAGTTCTTC	NA	TRBV6-6	NA	TRBJ2-1
CASSPRQGDTGELFF	TGTGCCAGCAGCCCACGACAGGGTGACACCGGGGAGCTGTTTTTT	NA	TRBV7-2	TRBD1	TRBJ2-2
CASSQEKGTEAYEQYF	TGTGCCAGCAGCCAAGAAAAAGGGACAGAAGCCTACGAGCAGTACTTC	NA	TRBV4-2	TRBD1	TRBJ2-7
CASSYYQTSGEQFF	TGTGCCAGCAGTTACTACCAAACTAGCGGTGAGCAGTTCTTC	NA	TRBV6-5	TRBD2	TRBJ2-1
CSVLRGRDEQFF	TGCAGCGTCCTGAGGGGGAGGGATGAGCAGTTCTTC	NA	TRBV29-1	NA	TRBJ2-1
CASTARGPKNTEAFF	TGTGCCAGCACAGCCAGGGGGCCCAAGAACACTGAAGCTTTCTTT	few	TRBV21-1	NA	TRBJ1-1
CASSLVLANTGELFF	TGTGCCAGCAGCTTGGTCCTCGCGAACACCGGGGAGCTGTTTTTT	few	TRBV5-5	NA	TRBJ2-2
CASRTPGTSGLSKNIQYF	TGTGCCAGCAGAACCCCCGGGACTAGCGGACTCTCCAAAAACATTCAGTACTTC	NA	TRBV2	TRBD2	TRBJ2-4
CASSSIRTGSAEQYF	TGTGCCAGCAGCTCCATTCGGACAGGGTCGGCCGAGCAGTACTTC	NA	TRBV7-2	TRBD1	TRBJ2-7
CASSRGTTNQETQYF	TGTGCCAGCAGCCGAGGGACAACAAATCAAGAGACCCAGTACTTC	NA	TRBV5-8	NA	TRBJ2-5
CAWSNGGAKNIQYF	TGTGCCTGGAGTAACGGGGGGGCCAAAAACATTCAGTACTTC	NA	TRBV30	TRBD2	TRBJ2-4
CASSESPSGSQETQYF	TGCGCCAGCAGTGAGTCGCCTAGCGGTTCACAAGAGACCCAGTACTTC	NA	TRBV10-2	TRBD2	TRBJ2-5
CASASTSGNVNEQFF	TGTGCTAGTGCCTCTACTAGCGGGAACGTCAATGAGCAGTTCTTC	NA	TRBV12-5	TRBD2	TRBJ2-1
CASSVVGGPGTGELFF	TGTGCCAGCAGCGTAGTCGGGGGGCCGGGTACCGGGGAGCTGTTTTTT	once	TRBV9	NA	TRBJ2-2
CASSLQGARQETQYF	TGTGCCAGCAGCTTGCAGGGGGCTAGACAAGAGACCCAGTACTTC	NA	TRBV5-6	TRBD1	TRBJ2-5
CASSIGWGQGIEQYF	TGTGCCAGTAGTATAGGTTGGGGACAGGGGATCGAGCAGTACTTC	NA	TRBV19	TRBD1	TRBJ2-7
CSVRGLAGGSNTGELFF	TGCAGCGTTCGGGGACTAGCGGGAGGATCAAACACCGGGGAGCTGTTTTTT	NA	TRBV29-1	TRBD2	TRBJ2-2
CASSSTGGRSNEQFF	TGTGCCAGCAGCTCCACAGGGGGCCGGAGCAATGAGCAGTTCTTC	NA	TRBV7-3	TRBD1	TRBJ2-1
CASSPLRVPSYEQYF	TGTGCCAGCAGCCCCCTGCGGGTCCCTTCCTACGAGCAGTACTTC	NA	TRBV7-2	NA	TRBJ2-7
CASSFLPLQGTNEKLFF	TGTGCCAGCAGCTTTCTACCATTACAGGGGACTAATGAAAAACTGTTTTTT	NA	TRBV11-2	TRBD1	TRBJ1-4
CASSYPGTSYEQYF	TGTGCCAGCAGCTATCCGGGAACTTCCTACGAGCAGTACTTC	NA	TRBV7-9	NA	TRBJ2-7
CASSLFGAGGATGYGYTF	TGTGCCAGCAGCTTATTTGGAGCAGGGGGCGCAACCGGCTATGGCTACACCTTC	NA	TRBV7-9	TRBD1	TRBJ1-2
CASTPGIGTEAFF	TGTGCCAGTACCCCAGGGATCGGCACTGAAGCTTTCTTT	NA	TRBV19	NA	TRBJ1-1
CASSTSGQGRGNTIYF	TGTGCCAGCAGCACATCGGGACAGGGGAGGGGAAACACCATATATTTT	few	TRBV9	TRBD1	TRBJ1-3
CSVGLPGLAGFESYEQYF	TGCAGCGTCGGACTGCCGGGACTAGCGGGGTTCGAGAGCTACGAGCAGTACTTC	NA	TRBV29-1	TRBD2	TRBJ2-7
CASARGHQLLVYNEQFF	TGCGCCAGCGCCCGGGGACACCAATTATTGGTCTACAATGAGCAGTTCTTC	NA	TRBV4-1	NA	TRBJ2-1
CAIGWTGGGYGYTF	TGTGCCATCGGATGGACAGGGGGCGGCTATGGCTACACCTTC	NA	TRBV10-3	TRBD1	TRBJ1-2
CASSPPGTARYEQYF	TGTGCCAGCTCACCACCGGGGACAGCGAGGTACGAGCAGTACTTC	once	TRBV18	TRBD1	TRBJ2-7
CASSFVAGTGNTDTQYF	TGTGCCAGCAGCTTCGTCGCCGGGACAGGGAACACAGATACGCAGTATTTT	NA	TRBV7-9	TRBD1	TRBJ2-3
CACRQGTNTEAFF	TGTGCCTGCCGACAGGGAACGAACACTGAAGCTTTCTTT	NA	TRBV30	TRBD1	TRBJ1-1
CASSLERTGETQYF	TGCGCCAGCAGCTTGGAGCGGACCGGGGAGACCCAGTACTTC	once	TRBV5-1	NA	TRBJ2-5
CASSISDSPQHF	TGTGCCAGTAGTATCTCGGACAGCCCTCAGCATTTT	NA	TRBV19	NA	TRBJ1-5
CARTNRAPEGKLFF	TGTGCCCGGACCAACCGGGCCCCCGAGGGAAAACTGTTTTTT	NA	TRBV30	NA	TRBJ1-4
CASSQDGGAYNSPLHF	TGCGCCAGCAGCCAAGACGGGGGGGCCTATAATTCACCCCTCCACTTT	NA	TRBV4-3	NA	TRBJ1-6
CASSDPLAGRSYEQYF	TGTGCCAGCAGTGACCCACTAGCGGGAAGGTCCTACGAGCAGTACTTC	NA	TRBV6-4	TRBD2	TRBJ2-7